Listed below are T cell receptor beta chains from one sample, sequenced in a study of shared clonotypes between healthy human individuals. Some clones are missing from TCRdb's copy, which holds only in-frame ones; the method was immunoSEQ multiplex PCR. The sample shows 400,000 to 600,000 clones, roughly 79% of them seen only once. What was sequenced was PBMCs. The receptors were sampled from a middle-aged woman in good health. Some clones in this sample may be carry-over from other donors' samples. The CDR3 runs from the conserved cysteine through the conserved F or W. Fields, in order: clone size, D gene, V gene, J gene, CDR3 DNA, CDR3 protein. D genes are given only for firm matches. Only some rows state a clone size, as once, few, many or a class for expanded clones.

>.|TRBD1|TRBV6-6|TRBJ2-6
TGTGCCAGCAGTTCGACAGGGAACTCTGGGGCCAACGTCCTGACTTTC
CASSSTGNSGANVLTF
>.|TRBD2|TRBV5-1|TRBJ2-1
TGCGCCAGCAGCTTGTCTAGCGGGACCTACAATGAGCAGTTCTTC
CASSLSSGTYNEQFF
>.|TRBD2|TRBV4-2|TRBJ2-3
TGTGCCAGCAGCCTACTTTCGGGACTAACCGGGGGACCAGATACGCAGTATTTT
CASSLLSGLTGGPDTQYF
>.|TRBD2|TRBV5-1|TRBJ2-1
TGCGCCAGCAGGCAACTAGCGACGAGCTCCTACAATGAGCAGTTCTTC
CASRQLATSSYNEQFF
>.|TRBD1|TRBV5-1|TRBJ1-5
TGCGCCAGCAGACCCGGGACAGGGGTTGGTCAGCCCCAGCATTTT
CASRPGTGVGQPQHF
>once|.|TRBV5-4|TRBJ2-7
TGTGCCAGCAGCTTGGACCGGTACGAGCAGTACTTC
CASSLDRYEQYF
>.|.|TRBV7-3|TRBJ2-1
TGTGCCAGCAGCCAAGACGGAGACTACAATGAGCAGTTCTTC
CASSQDGDYNEQFF
>.|TRBD2|TRBV28|TRBJ2-3
TGTGCCAGCAGTTTAGGGGTTGCGGGAGGCTACACAGATACGCAGTATTTT
CASSLGVAGGYTDTQYF
>.|.|TRBV6-1|TRBJ2-5
TGTGCCAGCAGACCCCCAGGGGAACAGACCCAGTACTTC
CASRPPGEQTQYF
>few|.|TRBV5-1|TRBJ2-1
TGCGCCAGCAGCTTGGATGTGGTCGGGGGAGGTTCTACTGAGCAGTTCTTC
CASSLDVVGGGSTEQFF
>.|.|TRBV27|TRBJ1-5
TGTGCCAGCAGTGCCTACTATGATAGCAATCAGCCCCAGCATTTT
CASSAYYDSNQPQHF
>.|TRBD2|TRBV11-2|TRBJ2-7
TGTGCCAGCAGGTGGACTAGCAGACACTACGAGCAGTACTTC
CASRWTSRHYEQYF
>.|.|TRBV30|TRBJ2-1
TGTGCCTGGGGTCTTGGGGGTGAGCAGTTCTTC
CAWGLGGEQFF
>once|.|TRBV7-2|TRBJ1-5
TGTGCCAGCAGTCCCCGGTCGGGTGGCGATCAGCCCCAGCATTTT
CASSPRSGGDQPQHF
>many|.|TRBV30|TRBJ1-3
TGTGCCTGGAGTTACAGGAACACCATATATTTT
CAWSYRNTIYF
>.|.|TRBV5-6|TRBJ1-2
TGTGCCAGCAGCTTGGCCCCACCGGGTGGTGGCTACACCTTC
CASSLAPPGGGYTF
>.|TRBD2|TRBV5-1|TRBJ2-1
TGCGCCAGCAGCTTGCCCGGATGGGGTAGCGGGAGTAGGGTTGAGCAGTTCTTC
CASSLPGWGSGSRVEQFF
>.|TRBD1|TRBV19|TRBJ1-2
TGTGCCAGTAGTAATGACAGGGGATACGGCGACTATGGCTACACCTTC
CASSNDRGYGDYGYTF
>.|.|TRBV7-7|TRBJ2-5
TGTGCCAGCAGCTTAGACGTCCAAGAGACCCAGTACTTC
CASSLDVQETQYF
>.|.|TRBV15|TRBJ1-5
TGTGCCACCAGCAGAGTGGTGCGCCAGCCCCAGCATTTT
CATSRVVRQPQHF
>.|.|TRBV29-1|TRBJ2-1
TGCAGCCATACCTCCTCGAGTGAGCAGTTCTTC
CSHTSSSEQFF
>.|TRBD2|TRBV18|TRBJ2-2
TGTGCCAGCTCACCACAGTACAGGACTAGCCCGAACACCGGGGAGCTGTTTTTT
CASSPQYRTSPNTGELFF
>once|TRBD2|TRBV30|TRBJ2-3
TGTGCCTGGAGTGTAACTAGCGGGAGATCAGATACGCAGTATTTT
CAWSVTSGRSDTQYF
>.|.|TRBV19|TRBJ2-7
TGTGCCAGTAGTATACGACAGGCGATCTCCTACGAGCAGTACTTC
CASSIRQAISYEQYF
>.|.|TRBV5-1|TRBJ2-1
TGCGCCAGCAGCTTGGAGGAACGGTACAATGAGCAGTTCTTC
CASSLEERYNEQFF
>.|.|TRBV5-1|TRBJ2-1
TGCGCCAGCAGCTTGGGTTCAGGGAATGAGCAGTTCTTC
CASSLGSGNEQFF
>.|.|TRBV4-2|TRBJ2-2
TGTGCCAGCAGCTTGAAAGGGCACACCGGGGAGCTGTTTTTT
CASSLKGHTGELFF
>once|TRBD1|TRBV28|TRBJ1-4
TGTGCCAGCAGTAAAGGACAGGGCGCGAATGAAAAACTGTTTTTT
CASSKGQGANEKLFF
>.|.|TRBV18|TRBJ1-1
TGTGCCAGCTCACCACAAGGGTCCACCAGAGGCACTGAAGCTTTCTTT
CASSPQGSTRGTEAFF
>.|TRBD2|TRBV7-7|TRBJ2-5
TGTGCTAGCAGTCATATTGAGATTCCGGGACTAGCGGTTGAGACCCAGTACTTC
CASSHIEIPGLAVETQYF
>.|TRBD2|TRBV19|TRBJ2-1
TGTGCCAGTAGTATACGAACTAGCGGAACCTACAATGAGCAGTTCTTC
CASSIRTSGTYNEQFF
>once|TRBD1|TRBV10-3|TRBJ2-7
TGTGCCATCAGTGAGTCGACTGTGGACAGGGATCGTCTCGAGCAGTACTTC
CAISESTVDRDRLEQYF
>.|.|TRBV9|TRBJ2-1
TGTGCCAGCAGCGTAGCGCCGGGACTGCTTAACAATGAGCAGTTCTTC
CASSVAPGLLNNEQFF
>.|.|TRBV29-1|TRBJ2-7
TGCAGCGTTGACGGGGGGCCCGGCGAGCAGTACTTC
CSVDGGPGEQYF
>.|TRBD2|TRBV19|TRBJ2-2
TGTGCCAGTAGTACCCCCTGGGGAGCGGGAGGAACCGGGGAGCTGTTTTTT
CASSTPWGAGGTGELFF
>.|.|TRBV19|TRBJ2-1
TGTGCCAGTAGTACCTCAACTAGTTACCATGAGCAGTTCTTC
CASSTSTSYHEQFF
>.|TRBD2|TRBV30|TRBJ2-1
TGTGCCTGGGCTAGCGGGAGTTCCTACAATGAGCAGTTCTTC
CAWASGSSYNEQFF
>once|TRBD2|TRBV11-3|TRBJ2-3
TGTGCCAGCAGCACGGGACTAGCGGACACAGATACGCAGTATTTT
CASSTGLADTDTQYF
>few|.|TRBV28|TRBJ2-2
TGTGCCAGCAGTTTTGTCTTGGGGACCGGGGAGCTGTTTTTT
CASSFVLGTGELFF
>.|TRBD2|TRBV4-2|TRBJ2-7
TGTGCCAGCAGCCAGACTAGCGGAAACTACGAGCAGTACTTC
CASSQTSGNYEQYF
>once|.|TRBV2|TRBJ2-7
TGTGCCAGCAATCCAGGGGTCGAGCAGTACTTC
CASNPGVEQYF
>.|TRBD1|TRBV5-1|TRBJ1-4
TGCGCCAGCAGCCTCGGGACAGGGGTGGATTCCGGTGAAAAACTGTTTTTT
CASSLGTGVDSGEKLFF
>.|TRBD2|TRBV11-2|TRBJ2-1
TGTGCCAGCAGCAGACTAGCGCCTAGCTCCTACAATGAGCAGTTCTTC
CASSRLAPSSYNEQFF
>.|TRBD1|TRBV29-1|TRBJ1-3
TGCAGCGTTAAAACAGGGGCCTCTGGAAACACCATATATTTT
CSVKTGASGNTIYF
>.|TRBD1|TRBV5-4|TRBJ1-1
TGTGCCAGCAGCAGGACAGGGGTGAACACTGAAGCTTTCTTT
CASSRTGVNTEAFF
>many|TRBD1|TRBV7-9|TRBJ2-3
TGTGCCGGATCTCCGGGACAGGGGGGGGATACGCAGTATTTT
CAGSPGQGGDTQYF
>once|TRBD2|TRBV28|TRBJ2-5
TGTGCCAGCAGCAAAGCGGGAGTAGAGACCCAGTACTTC
CASSKAGVETQYF
>.|.|TRBV7-9|TRBJ1-4
TGTGCCAGCAGCCGAAAGCGCGATGAAAAACTGTTTTTT
CASSRKRDEKLFF
>once|.|TRBV5-1|TRBJ1-3
TGCGCCAGCAGCTTGGAAGGGACCGCGGGGCGGATATATTTT
CASSLEGTAGRIYF
>.|.|TRBV10-3|TRBJ1-5
TGTGCCATCAGTGAACTTGCGGTTCAGCCCCAGCATTTT
CAISELAVQPQHF
>.|.|TRBV27|TRBJ2-5
TGTGCCAGCAGTCGAAAGGGGTCCCAAGAGACCCAGTACTTC
CASSRKGSQETQYF
>few|.|TRBV2|TRBJ1-1
TGTGCCAGCAGTGGGGGACCGGACCTTGAAGCTTTCTTT
CASSGGPDLEAFF
>.|.|TRBV5-6|TRBJ2-3
TGTGCCAGCAGCTTAAGGGGCCCAGATACGCAGTATTTT
CASSLRGPDTQYF
>.|.|TRBV2|TRBJ2-7
TGTGCCAGCAGGGGAGACAGCAACTCCTACGAGCAGTACTTC
CASRGDSNSYEQYF
>few|.|TRBV9|TRBJ1-3
TGTGCCAGCAGCGTAGACACAGTCGCTGGAAACACCATATATTTT
CASSVDTVAGNTIYF
>.|.|TRBV9|TRBJ2-7
TGTGCCAGCAGCGTAGGTCCCTACCTTTACGAGCAGTACTTC
CASSVGPYLYEQYF
>.|TRBD2|TRBV11-2|TRBJ2-7
TGTGCCAGCAGCTTAGATGGGACTAGCAGCCACGAGCAGTACTTC
CASSLDGTSSHEQYF